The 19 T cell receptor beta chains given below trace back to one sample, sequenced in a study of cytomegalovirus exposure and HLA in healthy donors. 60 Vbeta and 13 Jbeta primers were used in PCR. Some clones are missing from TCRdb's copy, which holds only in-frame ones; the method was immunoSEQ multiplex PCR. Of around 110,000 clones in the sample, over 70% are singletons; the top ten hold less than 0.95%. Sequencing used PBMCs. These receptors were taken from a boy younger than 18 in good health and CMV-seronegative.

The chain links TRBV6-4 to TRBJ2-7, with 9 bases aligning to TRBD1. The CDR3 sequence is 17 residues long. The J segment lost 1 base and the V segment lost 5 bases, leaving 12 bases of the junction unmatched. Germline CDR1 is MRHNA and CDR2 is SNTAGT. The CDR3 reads CASSHPSRDRASYEQYF. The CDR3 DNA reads TGTGCCAGCAGTCACCCATCACGGGACAGGGCTTCCTACGAGCAGTACTTC.

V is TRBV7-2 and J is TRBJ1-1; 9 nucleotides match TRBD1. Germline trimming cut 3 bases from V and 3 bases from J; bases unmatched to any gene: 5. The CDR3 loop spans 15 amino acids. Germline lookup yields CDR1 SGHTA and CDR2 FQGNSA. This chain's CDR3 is CASSFGTGMDTEAFF. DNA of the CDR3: TGTGCCAGCAGCTTCGGGACAGGGATGGACACTGAAGCTTTCTTT.

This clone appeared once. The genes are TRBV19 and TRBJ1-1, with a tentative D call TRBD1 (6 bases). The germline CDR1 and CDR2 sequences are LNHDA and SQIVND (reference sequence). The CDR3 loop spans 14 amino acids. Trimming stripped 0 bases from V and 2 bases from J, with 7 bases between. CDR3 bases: TGTGCCAGTAGTATAGAGGGGGCTAACACTGAAGCTTTCTTT. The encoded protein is CASSIEGANTEAFF.

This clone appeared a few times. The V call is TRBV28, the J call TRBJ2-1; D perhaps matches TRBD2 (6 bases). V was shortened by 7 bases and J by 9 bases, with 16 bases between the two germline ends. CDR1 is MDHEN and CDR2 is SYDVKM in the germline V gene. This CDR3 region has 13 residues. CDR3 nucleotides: TGTGCCAGCACCGTAGGGGACTCCCTTGAGCAGTTCTTC. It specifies CASTVGDSLEQFF.

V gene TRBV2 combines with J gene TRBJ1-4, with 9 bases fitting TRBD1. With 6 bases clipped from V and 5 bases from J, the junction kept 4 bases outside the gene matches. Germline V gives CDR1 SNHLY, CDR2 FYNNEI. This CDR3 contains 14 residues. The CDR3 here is CASRVTGGNEKLFF. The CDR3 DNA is TGTGCCAGCAGAGTGACAGGGGGGAATGAAAAACTGTTTTTT.

The chain's CDR3 is CASSPGLADVYEQYF. CDR3 DNA sequence: TGCGCCAGCAGCCCGGGACTAGCGGACGTCTACGAGCAGTACTTC. The chain uses TRBV5-1 and TRBJ2-7; 11 positions match TRBD2. Looked up from germline, CDR1 is SGHRS and CDR2 is YFSETQ. Trimming at V came to 4 bases and at J to 3 bases, leaving 6 bases not matched to a gene. This CDR3 has 15 residues.

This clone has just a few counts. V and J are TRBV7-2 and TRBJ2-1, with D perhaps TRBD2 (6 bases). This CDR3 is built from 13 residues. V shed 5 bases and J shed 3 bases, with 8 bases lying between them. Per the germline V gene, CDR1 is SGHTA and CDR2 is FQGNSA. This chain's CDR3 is CASSPGGYNEQFF. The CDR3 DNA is TGTGCCAGCAGCCCCGGGGGCTACAATGAGCAGTTCTTC.

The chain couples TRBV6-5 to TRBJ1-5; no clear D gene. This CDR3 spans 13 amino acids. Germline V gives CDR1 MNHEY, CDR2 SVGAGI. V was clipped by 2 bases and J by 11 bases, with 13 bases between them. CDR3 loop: CASSYAGSQAQHF. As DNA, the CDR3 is TGTGCCAGCAGTTACGCCGGGTCCCAAGCCCAGCATTTT.

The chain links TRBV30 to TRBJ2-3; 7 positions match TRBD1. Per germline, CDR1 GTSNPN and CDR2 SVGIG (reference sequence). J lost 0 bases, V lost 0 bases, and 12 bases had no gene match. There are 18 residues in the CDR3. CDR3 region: CAWSVGIGAGGSTDTQYF. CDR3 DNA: TGTGCCTGGAGTGTAGGGATCGGGGCAGGGGGAAGCACAGATACGCAGTATTTT.

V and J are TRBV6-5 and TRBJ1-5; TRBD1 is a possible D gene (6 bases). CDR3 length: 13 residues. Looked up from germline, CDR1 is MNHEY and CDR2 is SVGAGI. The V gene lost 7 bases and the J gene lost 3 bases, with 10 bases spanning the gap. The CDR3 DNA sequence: TGTGCCAGCACGGGACACCTCAATCAGCCCCAGCATTTT. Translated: CASTGHLNQPQHF.

The CDR3 DNA sequence: TGTGCCAGCAGTTTTCTCCCGCACAGAACAGGGGGCAATCAGCCCCAGCATTTT. Its translation: CASSFLPHRTGGNQPQHF. V is TRBV27 and J is TRBJ1-5; 7 positions match TRBD1. V shed 3 bases, J shed 2 bases, and the junction held 13 bases outside the gene matches. CDR1 and CDR2 from the germline V gene are MNHEY and SMNVEV (reference sequence). The CDR3 consists of 18 residues.

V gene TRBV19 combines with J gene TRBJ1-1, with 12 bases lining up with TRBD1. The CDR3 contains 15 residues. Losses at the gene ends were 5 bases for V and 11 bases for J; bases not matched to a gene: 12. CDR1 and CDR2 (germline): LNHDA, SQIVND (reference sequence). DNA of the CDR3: TGTGCCAGTAGTGCCGGGACAGGGGGCGTCACCAAGGCTTTCTTT. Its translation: CASSAGTGGVTKAFF.

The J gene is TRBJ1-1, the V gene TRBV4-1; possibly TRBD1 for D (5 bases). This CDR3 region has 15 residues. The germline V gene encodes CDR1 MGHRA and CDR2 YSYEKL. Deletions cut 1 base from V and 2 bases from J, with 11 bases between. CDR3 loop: CASSQAQGGNTEAFF. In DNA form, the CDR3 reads TGCGCCAGCAGCCAAGCCCAGGGAGGAAACACTGAAGCTTTCTTT.

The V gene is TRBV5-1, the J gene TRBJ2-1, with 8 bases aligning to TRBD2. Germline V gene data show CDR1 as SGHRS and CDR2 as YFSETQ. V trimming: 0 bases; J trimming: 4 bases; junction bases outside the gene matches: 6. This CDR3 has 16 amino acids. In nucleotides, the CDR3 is TGCGCCAGCAGCTTGGCGCCTAGCGGGCTATACAATGAGCAGTTCTTC. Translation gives CASSLAPSGLYNEQFF.

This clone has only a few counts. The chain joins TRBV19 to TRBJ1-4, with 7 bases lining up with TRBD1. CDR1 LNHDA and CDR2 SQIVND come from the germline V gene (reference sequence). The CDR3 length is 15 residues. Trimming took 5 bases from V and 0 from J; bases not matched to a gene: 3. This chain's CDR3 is CASSPGTATNEKLFF. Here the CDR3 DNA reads TGTGCCAGTAGTCCGGGGACAGCAACTAATGAAAAACTGTTTTTT.

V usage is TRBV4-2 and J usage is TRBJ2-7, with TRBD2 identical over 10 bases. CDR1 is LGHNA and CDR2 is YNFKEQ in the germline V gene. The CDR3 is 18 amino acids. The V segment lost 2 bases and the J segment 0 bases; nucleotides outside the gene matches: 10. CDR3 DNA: TGTGCCAGCAGCCAAAGTTCTAGCGGGGGACACGACTCCTACGAGCAGTACTTC. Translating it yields CASSQSSSGGHDSYEQYF.

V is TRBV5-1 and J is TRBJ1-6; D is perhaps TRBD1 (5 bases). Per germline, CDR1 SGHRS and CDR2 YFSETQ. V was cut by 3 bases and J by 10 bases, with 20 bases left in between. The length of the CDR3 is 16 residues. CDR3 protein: CASSSPGRGGSSPLHF. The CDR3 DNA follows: TGCGCCAGCAGCTCACCCGGGAGGGGAGGATCGTCACCCCTCCACTTT.

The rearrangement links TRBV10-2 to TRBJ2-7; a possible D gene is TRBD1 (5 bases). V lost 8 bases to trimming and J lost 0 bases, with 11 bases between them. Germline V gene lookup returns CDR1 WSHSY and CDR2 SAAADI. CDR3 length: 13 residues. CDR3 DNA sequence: TGCGCCAGCTCGGCAGACAGCTCCTACGAGCAGTACTTC. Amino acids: CASSADSSYEQYF.

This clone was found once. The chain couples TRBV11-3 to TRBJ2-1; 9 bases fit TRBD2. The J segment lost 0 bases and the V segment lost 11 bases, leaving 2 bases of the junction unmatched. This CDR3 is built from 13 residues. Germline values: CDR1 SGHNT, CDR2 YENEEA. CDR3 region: CAAGGSSYNEQFF. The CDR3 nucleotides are TGTGCCGCGGGAGGGAGCTCCTACAATGAGCAGTTCTTC.